This T cell receptor (beta chain) was captured by sequencing in a study of shared clonotypes between healthy human individuals. Measured with immunoSEQ multiplex PCR; TCRdb has only the in-frame clones, and not every one. This repertoire shows about 1 million clones, 70% to 80% found once; its top ten account for approximately 1.5%. Trimming pared 0 bases from V and 5 bases from J, leaving 21 bases between. The CDR3 is 17 amino acids. CDR1 is SGDLS, CDR2 YYNGEE, per germline. The receptor's source is a young man in good health. The specimen was memory CD4+ T cells sorted from blood. Subset given: CD45RA-negative fraction. This chain joins TRBV9 and TRBJ2-7, with D perhaps TRBD2 (6 bases). CDR3 DNA: TGTGCCAGCAGCGTAGAGTCTCGAGGGCTAGCGCTCCACGAGCAGTACTTC. The encoded protein is CASSVESRGLALHEQYF.